The 8 T cell receptor beta chains listed next were all sequenced from one sample in a study of cytomegalovirus exposure and HLA in healthy donors. Repertoires were generated with immunoSEQ multiplex PCR, while TCRdb's copy carries only in-frame clones and drops some. The sample contains 250,000 to 300,000 clones, 90% of which appear only once. Sequencing was performed on PBMCs. All receptors derive from a woman aged 18-35 years in good health and CMV-seronegative.

The gene calls are TRBV11-2 and TRBJ2-3; D gene uncertain. Looked up from germline, CDR1 is SGHAT and CDR2 is FQNNGV. This CDR3 has 16 amino acids. V was trimmed by 2 bases and J by 2 bases, leaving 14 bases between them. In nucleotides, the CDR3 is TGTGCCAGCAGCTTAATTAACCACGGGTCCACAGATACGCAGTATTTT. Translation: CASSLINHGSTDTQYF.

J is TRBJ2-3 and V is TRBV5-8; D gene uncertain. The ends were cut back, 2 bases at V and 4 bases at J, with 11 bases in the middle. Germline values: CDR1 SGHTS, CDR2 YDEGEE. The CDR3 has 14 residues. The chain's CDR3 is CASSFQAPPDTQYF. The DNA of the CDR3 is TGTGCCAGCAGCTTCCAGGCCCCTCCAGATACGCAGTATTTT.

This sequence joins TRBV19 and TRBJ2-1, with 9 positions matching TRBD2. CDR3 length equals 16 residues. The germline V gene encodes CDR1 LNHDA and CDR2 SQIVND (reference sequence). Trimming took 3 bases from V and 4 from J; bases not matched to a gene: 7. CDR3 in DNA: TGTGCCAGTAGTATGCGGCGGGGGGGCCTTTACAATGAGCAGTTCTTC. Amino acids: CASSMRRGGLYNEQFF.

This chain uses TRBV28 with TRBJ2-3, with 8 bases that match TRBD2. Germline trimming cut 2 bases from V and 2 bases from J; bases unmatched to any gene: 3. CDR1 and CDR2 (germline): MDHEN, SYDVKM. The CDR3 contains 15 residues. As DNA, the CDR3 is TGTGCCAGCAGTTTACCGGGGGGGGACACAGATACGCAGTATTTT. Amino acids: CASSLPGGDTDTQYF.

The chain uses TRBV4-1 and TRBJ1-5; D might be TRBD1 (6 bases). V lost 0 bases and J lost 5, with 23 bases in between. The CDR3 spans 19 residues. CDR1 and CDR2 from the germline V gene are MGHRA and YSYEKL. For the CDR3, the DNA is TGCGCCAGCAGCCAAGACTTTTCGGACCTTGACAGGCCCCATCAGCCCCAGCATTTT. This encodes CASSQDFSDLDRPHQPQHF.

Notes on this clone: Relative to the germline gene, one junction end is altered; a read error may explain this. The V and J genes are TRBV11-2 and TRBJ1-1, with 8 bases fitting TRBD1. The CDR3 loop spans 11 amino acids. Germline V CDR1 and CDR2: SGHAT, FQNNGV. The CDR3: CASSLPGQGNF. For the CDR3, the DNA is TGTGCCAGCAGCTTACCCGGACAGGGAAACTTT.

This chain joins TRBV5-5 and TRBJ1-3, with 8 nucleotides matching TRBD1. The V gene's germline CDR1 is SGHKS and CDR2 YYEKEE (reference sequence). J gave up 3 bases and V 4 bases, and 9 bases lay outside the gene matches. The CDR3 consists of 16 residues. The CDR3 sequence is CASSTGDRGGGNTIYF. The CDR3 bases are TGTGCCAGCAGCACAGGAGACAGGGGTGGTGGAAACACCATATATTTT. Together with reference TRBV5-5 and TRBJ1-3, the CDR3 gives the full variable domain: DAGVTQSPTHLIKTRGQQVTLRCSPISGHKSVSWYQQVLGQGPQFIFQYYEKEERGRGNFPDRFSARQFPNYSSELNVNALLLGDSALYLCASSTGDRGGGNTIYFGEGSWLTVV.

This clone turned up a few times. V and J are TRBV4-1 and TRBJ1-5; no clear D gene. The length of the CDR3 is 15 residues. The germline gives CDR1 MGHRA, CDR2 YSYEKL. The V and J ends lost 1 base and 0 bases respectively, with 7 bases between them. The chain's CDR3 is CASSQGGFSNQPQHF. In nucleotides, the CDR3 is TGCGCCAGCAGCCAAGGAGGGTTTAGCAATCAGCCCCAGCATTTT.